A selection of T cell receptor beta chains follows, all from one sample in a study of T cell responses to AZD1222 COVID-19 vaccine. Some clones are missing from TCRdb's copy, which holds only in-frame ones; the method was immunoSEQ multiplex PCR. The top ten clones hold around 3% of a sample with 84,000 or so clones, roughly nine tenths of them seen once. The sequencing here drew on peripheral blood, taken on day 0 of AZD1222 vaccination. The receptors were gathered from an adult in good health. Both conserved end residues are part of each CDR3. A D gene is named only where the DNA matches it firmly. Clone size is given for some rows only: seen once, a few or many times, or a class if the clone is expanded.

>TRBV9|TRBJ2-3|.|.
CASSVGEDSTDTQYF
TGTGCCAGCAGCGTAGGGGAGGACAGCACAGATACGCAGTATTTT
>TRBV21-1|TRBJ1-1|.|.
CASSAGPRSEAFF
TGTGCCAGCAGCGCGGGACCAAGGAGTGAAGCTTTCTTT
>TRBV29-1|TRBJ2-1|.|.
CSVDRQAYNEQFF
TGCAGCGTTGATAGGCAGGCTTACAATGAGCAGTTCTTC
>TRBV19|TRBJ1-1|.|.
CASRNREDSPAFF
TGTGCCAGTAGAAACAGGGAGGATAGTCCGGCTTTCTTT
>TRBV6-5|TRBJ1-5|once|.
CASTQFVGQPQHF
TGTGCCAGCACCCAGTTTGTAGGTCAGCCCCAGCATTTT
>TRBV4-1|TRBJ1-2|.|.
CASSQNPRRRANYGYTF
TGCGCCAGCAGCCAAAACCCAAGACGCCGAGCTAACTATGGCTACACCTTC
>TRBV29-1|TRBJ2-1|.|TRBD2
CSVEGGDVAYNEQFF
TGCAGCGTTGAGGGAGGGGACGTAGCCTACAATGAGCAGTTCTTC
>TRBV18|TRBJ2-7|.|TRBD1
CASSFLASGTGDEQYF
TGTGCCAGCTCTTTTTTGGCTTCCGGGACAGGGGACGAGCAGTACTTC
>TRBV7-9|TRBJ1-1|.|.
CASSTSTKGGNTEAFF
TGTGCCAGCAGCACATCGACGAAAGGGGGGAACACTGAAGCTTTCTTT
>TRBV4-1|TRBJ1-1|.|.
CASSPRQEKGTEAFF
TGCGCCAGCAGCCCGCGTCAAGAGAAAGGGACTGAAGCTTTCTTT
>TRBV28|TRBJ1-2|medium-sized|.
CASSMGTSVYGYTF
TGTGCCAGCAGCATGGGCACTTCCGTCTATGGCTACACCTTC
>TRBV5-1|TRBJ2-1|.|.
CASSLGGAENEQFF
TGCGCCAGCAGCTTGGGAGGGGCCGAAAATGAGCAGTTCTTC
>TRBV4-1|TRBJ2-1|.|.
CASTPEGYYNEQFF
TGCGCCAGCACCCCCGAGGGGTATTACAATGAGCAGTTCTTC
>TRBV5-1|TRBJ2-3|few|.
CASSLGRQSTDTQYF
TGCGCCAGCAGCTTGGGGCGACAGAGCACAGATACGCAGTATTTT
>TRBV11-2|TRBJ1-1|.|.
CASSLDAARGNTEAFF
TGTGCCAGCAGCTTAGACGCCGCTCGGGGGAACACTGAAGCTTTCTTT
>TRBV9|TRBJ2-7|.|TRBD1
CASSVGPTGAYEQYF
TGTGCCAGCAGCGTAGGACCGACAGGGGCCTACGAGCAGTACTTC
>TRBV6-6|TRBJ1-1|.|TRBD1
CASSSQRGRSTEAFF
TGTGCCAGCAGTTCCCAGAGGGGGCGGAGCACTGAAGCTTTCTTT
>TRBV5-1|TRBJ2-2|.|TRBD1
CASSGGQGEAGELFF
TGCGCCAGCAGCGGGGGACAGGGGGAGGCCGGGGAGCTGTTTTTT
>TRBV11-1|TRBJ1-1|.|TRBD1
CASSLVGQVNTEAFF
TGTGCCAGCAGCTTAGTGGGACAGGTGAACACTGAAGCTTTCTTT
>TRBV5-1|TRBJ2-7|.|TRBD2
CASSLLAGGAPDEQYF
TGCGCCAGCAGCCTTCTAGCGGGGGGGGCGCCGGACGAGCAGTACTTC
>TRBV28|TRBJ1-1|.|.
CASTLNRVTNTEAFF
TGTGCCAGCACTCTGAATAGGGTGACGAACACTGAAGCTTTCTTT
>TRBV13|TRBJ1-1|.|TRBD1
CASSTSSRGRATEAFF
TGTGCCAGCAGCACCTCGTCAAGGGGGCGTGCCACTGAAGCTTTCTTT
>TRBV5-1|TRBJ1-6|.|TRBD1
CASSLGQGEGSPLHF
TGCGCCAGCAGCTTGGGACAGGGGGAAGGTTCACCCCTCCACTTT
>TRBV7-9|TRBJ2-7|once|.
CASSGPGTGTYEQYF
TGTGCCAGCAGCGGCCCCGGGACGGGGACCTACGAGCAGTACTTC
>TRBV6-5|TRBJ1-5|once|.
CATTIKGQPQHF
TGTGCCACAACTATTAAAGGGCAGCCCCAGCATTTT
>TRBV6-5|TRBJ1-2|.|.
CASSRLRPTDGYTF
TGTGCCAGCAGTCGCTTACGACCGACCGATGGCTACACCTTC
>TRBV6-1|TRBJ2-5|once|.
CASSEANGQETQYF
TGTGCCAGCAGTGAGGCGAACGGTCAAGAGACCCAGTACTTC
>TRBV28|TRBJ1-5|.|.
CASSFPGVTNQPQHF
TGTGCCAGCAGTTTCCCCGGGGTTACCAATCAGCCCCAGCATTTT
>TRBV11-2|TRBJ1-2|.|.
CASSPPGQGDYGYTF
TGTGCCAGCAGCCCGCCGGGACAAGGGGACTATGGCTACACCTTC
>TRBV28|TRBJ1-5|.|.
CASSKGRHRNQPQHF
TGTGCCAGCAGTAAGGGACGGCACCGAAATCAGCCCCAGCATTTT
>TRBV12-5|TRBJ2-1|.|.
CASGALDEQFF
TGTGCTAGTGGTGCCCTTGATGAGCAGTTCTTC
>TRBV19|TRBJ1-1|.|.
CASSIANRDTEAFF
TGTGCCAGTAGTATTGCTAACAGGGACACTGAAGCTTTCTTT
>TRBV19|TRBJ2-4|.|.
CASSIDLSQGKGKNIQYF
TGTGCCAGTAGTATAGATCTGTCACAGGGAAAGGGCAAAAACATTCAGTACTTC
>TRBV12-5|TRBJ2-1|.|.
CASGSIDEQFF
TGTGCTAGTGGCTCCATCGATGAGCAGTTCTTC
>TRBV9|TRBJ2-2|once|.
CASTAWSGELFF
TGTGCCAGCACCGCGTGGTCCGGGGAGCTGTTTTTT
>TRBV10-1|TRBJ1-6|.|TRBD1
CASRDTGANSPLHF
TGCGCCAGCAGGGATACAGGGGCCAATTCACCCCTCCACTTT
>TRBV5-4|TRBJ2-7|once|TRBD1
CASRDRGPGEQYF
TGTGCCAGCCGGGACAGGGGGCCCGGCGAGCAGTACTTC
>TRBV7-2|TRBJ1-6|.|.
CASRGKAGNSPLHF
TGTGCCAGCAGGGGTAAGGCAGGGAATTCACCCCTCCACTTT
>TRBV7-3|TRBJ2-1|.|TRBD2
CASSINPAGGNNEQFF
TGTGCCAGCAGCATAAACCCGGCGGGGGGAAACAATGAGCAGTTCTTC
>TRBV11-2|TRBJ1-1|.|.
CASSPFGSLNTEAFF
TGTGCCAGCAGCCCTTTTGGCAGCTTGAACACTGAAGCTTTCTTT
>TRBV10-1|TRBJ1-1|.|TRBD1
CASSEGQGRTEAFF
TGCGCCAGCAGTGAGGGACAGGGAAGAACTGAAGCTTTCTTT
>TRBV19|TRBJ2-7|.|TRBD1
CASSMGRTGVNYEQYF
TGTGCCAGTAGTATGGGCCGCACAGGGGTTAACTACGAGCAGTACTTC